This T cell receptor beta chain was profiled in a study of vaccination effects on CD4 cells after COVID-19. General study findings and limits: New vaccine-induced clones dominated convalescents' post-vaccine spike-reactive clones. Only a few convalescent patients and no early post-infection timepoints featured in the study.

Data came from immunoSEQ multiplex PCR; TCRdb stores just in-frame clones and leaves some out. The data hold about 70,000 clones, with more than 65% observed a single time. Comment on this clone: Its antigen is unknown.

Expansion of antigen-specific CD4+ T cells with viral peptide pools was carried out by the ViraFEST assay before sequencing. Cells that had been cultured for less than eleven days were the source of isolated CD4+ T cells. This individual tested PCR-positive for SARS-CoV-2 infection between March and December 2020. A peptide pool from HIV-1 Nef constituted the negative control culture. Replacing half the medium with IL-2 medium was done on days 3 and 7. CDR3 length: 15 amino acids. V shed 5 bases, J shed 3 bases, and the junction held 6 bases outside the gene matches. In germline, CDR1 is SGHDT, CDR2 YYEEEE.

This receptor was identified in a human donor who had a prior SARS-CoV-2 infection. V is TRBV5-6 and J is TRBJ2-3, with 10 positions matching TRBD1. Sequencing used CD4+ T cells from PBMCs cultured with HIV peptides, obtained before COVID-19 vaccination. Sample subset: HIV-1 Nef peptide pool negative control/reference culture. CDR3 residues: CASRAGQGRTDTQYF. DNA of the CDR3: TGTGCCAGCAGGGCGGGACAGGGGAGGACAGATACGCAGTATTTT.